The 19 T cell receptor beta chains below come from one sample, sequenced in a study of T cells expressing NK-cell markers (dated by TCRdb to the early 2020s). Libraries were constructed by 5' RACE. Sequencer: Illumina HiSeq 2000. Reads reprocessed by TCRdb are summarized as one entry per CDR3 protein sequence, and DNA is absent. The record for this sample contains a few hundred thousand distinct CDR3 sequences. The ten most abundant clones make up around 5% of the sample. The material sequenced was blood T cells: a sorted CD56 or NKG2C T cell subset, CD4+ or CD8+ T cells, or bulk PBMC T cells (not recorded which). All receptors derive from a man aged 18 to 70 in good health.

The rearrangement uses TRBV6-1 and TRBJ2-2; TCRdb indicates TRBD1, and absent DNA this call remains unverified. The CDR3 runs 16 residues. From germline, CDR1 is MNHNS and CDR2 SASEGT. This CDR3 reads CASSFRRTATAGELFF.

This rearrangement joins TRBV5-1 to TRBJ2-7; there is no DNA to check the TCRdb D call of TRBD1. Germline V gene sequence: CDR1 SGHRS, CDR2 YFSETQ. This CDR3 has 15 amino acids. The CDR3: CASSPFDPDIYEQYF.

The chain recombines TRBV24-1 with TRBJ2-1; TCRdb picks TRBD2, but there is no DNA to check that call. From germline, CDR1 is KGHDR and CDR2 SFDVKD. The CDR3 loop spans 16 amino acids. The CDR3 region is CATSDLSQPANNEQFF.

This chain's CDR3 is CSAREENTDTQYF. The chain joins TRBV20-1 to TRBJ2-3. This CDR3 has 13 amino acids. Germline CDR1 is DFQATT and CDR2 is SNEGSKA (reference sequence).

J is TRBJ2-4 and V is TRBV12-3 or TRBV12-4. CDR3 size: 13 residues. CDR3 residues: CASSLTARNIQYF.

The chain links TRBV15 to TRBJ1-5; there is no DNA to check the TCRdb D call of TRBD1. Looked up from germline, CDR1 is LNHNV and CDR2 is YYDKDF (reference sequence). The CDR3 loop spans 16 amino acids. The CDR3 is CATSRVGGGSNQPQHF.

The chain couples TRBV18 to TRBJ2-7; lacking DNA, the TRBD2 call made by TCRdb goes unchecked. Looked up from germline, CDR1 is KGHSH and CDR2 is LQKENI. CDR3 size: 14 residues. CDR3 sequence: CASSKGSETYEQYF.

Here the CDR3 reads CASSSYSWGLNEQFF. The chain couples TRBV9 to TRBJ2-1; TCRdb selects TRBD1, and the lack of DNA leaves this call unchecked. Germline loops: CDR1 SGDLS, CDR2 YYNGEE. This CDR3 has 15 amino acids. The full variable domain, completed using reference TRBV9 and TRBJ2-1, is DSGVTQTPKHLITATGQRVTLRCSPRSGDLSVYWYQQSLDQGLQFLIQYYNGEERAKGNILERFSAQQFPDLHSELNLSSLELGDSALYFCASSSYSWGLNEQFFGPGTRLTVL.

This sequence joins TRBV28 and TRBJ2-7; TCRdb gives TRBD1 as the D gene, but with no DNA this cannot be confirmed. This CDR3 spans 15 amino acids. CDR1 is MDHEN and CDR2 is SYDVKM in the germline V gene. This chain's CDR3 is CASSSAGGIIYEQYF.

The CDR3 loop is CASSGAPGLAGDGQFF. The chain combines TRBV5-1 with TRBJ2-1; TCRdb proposes TRBD2, but this gene call is untestable without DNA. This CDR3 region has 16 residues. Germline V lookup: CDR1 SGHRS, CDR2 YFSETQ.

This sequence joins TRBV4-2 and TRBJ2-3; absent DNA, TCRdb's TRBD1 call cannot be checked. Germline V gene sequence: CDR1 LGHNA, CDR2 YNFKEQ. There are 17 residues in the CDR3. CDR3 amino acids: CASSHSPGAIEADTQYF.

This chain joins TRBV20-1 and TRBJ2-7; TCRdb returns TRBD1, unconfirmable since there is no DNA. Germline assignment: CDR1 DFQATT and CDR2 SNEGSKA (reference sequence). The CDR3 totals 13 residues. The CDR3 sequence: CSAPGQSSYEQYF.

The rearrangement uses TRBV29-1 and TRBJ2-7; TCRdb indicates TRBD2, and absent DNA this call remains unverified. The germline V gene encodes CDR1 SQVTM and CDR2 ANQGSEA. The CDR3 spans 13 residues. CDR3 sequence: CSVTGTLVAEQYF.

The chain employs TRBV29-1 and TRBJ1-1; absent DNA, TCRdb's TRBD1 call cannot be checked. CDR1 is SQVTM and CDR2 is ANQGSEA in the germline V gene. The CDR3 contains 15 residues. The CDR3 sequence: CSVVSVWRGTGEAFF.

The J gene is TRBJ2-1, the V gene TRBV5-1; TCRdb returns TRBD2, unconfirmable since there is no DNA. Germline CDR1 reads SGHRS; CDR2 reads YFSETQ. This CDR3 has 14 amino acids. CDR3: CASSLELVGNEQFF.

J is TRBJ2-3 and V is TRBV11-2; TCRdb returns TRBD1, unconfirmable since there is no DNA. The CDR3 spans 15 residues. CDR1 and CDR2 (germline): SGHAT, FQNNGV. This chain's CDR3 is CASSLIGQGADTQYF. Full variable domain (rest looked up from reference TRBV11-2 and TRBJ2-3): EAGVAQSPRYKIIEKRQSVAFWCNPISGHATLYWYQQILGQGPKLLIQFQNNGVVDDSQLPKDRFSAERLKGVDSTLKIQPAKLEDSAVYLCASSLIGQGADTQYFGPGTRLTVL.

V usage is TRBV5-1 and J usage is TRBJ2-2; TCRdb reports TRBD1, a call that lacks DNA to check it against. CDR1 is SGHRS and CDR2 is YFSETQ in the germline V gene. The CDR3 loop spans 17 amino acids. The chain's CDR3 is CASSPNAGTGSSGELFF.

V is TRBV12-3 or TRBV12-4 and J is TRBJ2-7; the D call from TCRdb, TRBD1, cannot be confirmed without DNA. CDR3 length: 14 amino acids. Here the CDR3 reads CASSTRTVNREQYF.

The chain uses TRBV6-5 and TRBJ1-5; TCRdb's assignment of TRBD1 cannot be checked, as there is no DNA. The germline gives CDR1 MNHEY, CDR2 SVGAGI. The CDR3 runs 18 residues. CDR3 in amino acids: CASSYSGLSGQSNQPQHF.